The rows below give T cell receptor beta chains drawn from one sample of a study of blood T cell repertoires in COVID-19. Measured with immunoSEQ multiplex PCR; TCRdb has only the in-frame clones, and not every one. This table holds tens of thousands of clones, around three quarters found once. The material sequenced was peripheral blood. The receptors come from a man aged 60 to 69 with active or convalescent COVID-19. The CDR3 runs from the conserved cysteine through the conserved F or W. The D gene is left open where the match is weak. The size of a clone is reported for some rows only, either as once, few or many, or as a class for expanded clones.

size,V,D,J,CDR3,DNA
few,TRBV28,TRBD1,TRBJ1-6,CASTDRGAFRHNSPLHF,TGTGCCAGTACAGACAGGGGCGCGTTTCGACATAATTCACCCCTCCACTTT
NA,TRBV10-3,TRBD1,TRBJ1-5,CAISAQGEMSNQPQHF,TGTGCCATCAGTGCACAGGGGGAAATGAGCAATCAGCCCCAGCATTTT
NA,TRBV19,TRBD2,TRBJ2-7,CASRETSGGFYEQYF,TGTGCCAGTAGGGAGACTAGCGGCGGTTTCTACGAGCAGTACTTC
NA,TRBV2,TRBD1,TRBJ1-5,CASSLTGGNQPQHF,TGTGCCAGCAGTCTGACAGGGGGCAATCAGCCCCAGCATTTT
few,TRBV6-1,NA,TRBJ2-7,CASSEVGRSYEQYF,TGTGCCAGCAGTGAAGTGGGCAGGTCCTACGAGCAGTACTTC
NA,TRBV6-5,TRBD1,TRBJ1-2,CASSTGTPYGYTF,TGTGCCAGTTCGACAGGGACTCCCTATGGCTACACCTTC
NA,TRBV5-5,NA,TRBJ1-1,CASTPVGAGNTEAFF,TGTGCCAGCACTCCGGTAGGGGCAGGGAACACTGAAGCTTTCTTT
once,TRBV5-1,TRBD2,TRBJ2-5,CASSLIIAGETQYF,TGCGCCAGCAGCTTGATAATAGCGGGTGAGACCCAGTACTTC
NA,TRBV18,NA,TRBJ2-7,CASSPGQSYEQYF,TGTGCCAGCTCACCAGGACAGTCCTACGAGCAGTACTTC
NA,TRBV20-1,NA,TRBJ2-3,CSASTAASADTQYF,TGCAGTGCTAGTACGGCCGCGAGCGCAGATACGCAGTATTTT
many,TRBV27,TRBD2,TRBJ2-1,CASSPGRLAAFYNEQFF,TGTGCCAGCAGTCCTGGTAGACTAGCGGCATTCTACAATGAGCAGTTCTTC
NA,TRBV19,NA,TRBJ1-5,CASSLDVTQPQHF,TGTGCCAGTAGCCTAGACGTAACTCAGCCCCAGCATTTT
NA,TRBV2,TRBD2,TRBJ2-1,CASSEEALAGDEQFF,TGTGCCAGCAGTGAAGAGGCGCTAGCGGGGGATGAGCAGTTCTTC
once,TRBV3-1/TRBV3-2,TRBD1,TRBJ2-7,CASGAGQGLGEQYF,TGTGCCAGCGGGGCGGGACAGGGTCTGGGGGAGCAGTACTTC
NA,TRBV21-1,NA,TRBJ1-1,CASSKAPLGAPTNTEAFF,TGTGCCAGCAGCAAAGCCCCCTTGGGGGCCCCGACGAACACTGAAGCTTTCTTT
few,TRBV2,NA,TRBJ2-7,CASSASGVEQYF,TGTGCCAGCAGTGCATCAGGGGTCGAGCAGTACTTC
NA,TRBV29-1,TRBD1,TRBJ2-7,CSVGTGVDEQYF,TGCAGCGTGGGGACAGGGGTTGACGAGCAGTACTTC
NA,TRBV19,NA,TRBJ2-6,CASTPGWANVLTF,TGTGCCAGTACCCCAGGGTGGGCCAACGTCCTGACTTTC
NA,TRBV10-3,TRBD1,TRBJ1-1,CAITRDRENTEAFF,TGTGCCATCACCAGGGACAGGGAGAACACTGAAGCTTTCTTT
NA,TRBV29-1,NA,TRBJ1-1,CSVLGGNTEAFF,TGCAGCGTTCTCGGGGGAAACACTGAAGCTTTCTTT
NA,TRBV27,NA,TRBJ1-5,CASSRDTYSEPQHF,TGTGCCAGCAGTCGGGACACCTATTCTGAGCCCCAGCATTTT
many,TRBV7-8,NA,TRBJ1-2,CASSPTPGDYGYTF,TGTGCCAGCAGCCCGACACCAGGGGACTATGGCTACACCTTC
NA,TRBV27,NA,TRBJ2-5,CASSLGREETQYF,TGTGCCAGCAGTTTAGGCAGGGAAGAGACCCAGTACTTC
NA,TRBV3-1/TRBV3-2,NA,TRBJ1-4,CASSQAKRGITEKLFF,TGTGCCAGCAGCCAAGCAAAGCGGGGAATTACTGAAAAACTGTTTTTT
once,TRBV7-8,TRBD2,TRBJ2-2,CASSLGASGGAGELFF,TGTGCCAGCAGCCTGGGCGCTAGCGGGGGGGCCGGGGAGCTGTTTTTT
once,TRBV7-6,NA,TRBJ2-3,CASSLATGYPLDTQYF,TGTGCCAGCAGCTTAGCTACGGGGTATCCCCTGGATACGCAGTATTTT
NA,TRBV28,NA,TRBJ1-5,CASTLSGQSYQPQHF,TGTGCCAGCACCCTTTCGGGTCAGAGTTATCAGCCCCAGCATTTT
NA,TRBV10-3,NA,TRBJ2-7,CAISEAGTAGGYEQYF,TGTGCCATCAGTGAGGCGGGGACCGCGGGTGGCTACGAGCAGTACTTC
medium-sized,TRBV6-5,NA,TRBJ2-7,CASATVSTYEQYF,TGTGCCAGCGCGACAGTGAGTACCTACGAGCAGTACTTC
NA,TRBV2,TRBD1,TRBJ1-5,CASRGQVGQPQHF,TGTGCCAGCAGGGGACAGGTAGGGCAGCCCCAGCATTTT
NA,TRBV24-1,TRBD1,TRBJ2-2,CATSDLGGTGGYAGELFF,TGTGCCACCAGTGATTTGGGGGGGACAGGGGGTTATGCCGGGGAGCTGTTTTTT
NA,TRBV21-1,NA,TRBJ1-4,CASRTDRDSEKLFF,TGTGCCAGCAGGACAGACAGGGACTCTGAAAAACTGTTTTTT